This TCR beta chain is from a study of T cell responses to AZD1222 COVID-19 vaccine. Turning to the study itself: Doses given second, at about 4 or about 12 weeks, were pooled. Notes on the study in general: At baseline, seropositivity was found in only 6 or 7 AZD1222 recipients. Possibly, clonal diversity was underestimated; donors were largely white British and included more females. Vaccine-related CD4 TCRs covered spike, predominating at 160-218 and 743-854.

As to this clone: What it binds is unknown.

Method: immunoSEQ multiplex PCR; TCRdb's copy keeps in-frame clones and lacks some. The sample has about 120,000 clones, roughly nine tenths seen once. The CDR3 totals 13 residues. The V and J ends lost 6 bases and 10 bases respectively, with 13 bases between them. From germline, CDR1 is LNHDA and CDR2 SQIVND (reference sequence). This TCR came from an adult in good health. The V gene is TRBV19, the J gene TRBJ1-6, with D uncertain. The sample in question was peripheral blood, obtained on day 0 of AZD1222 vaccination. Here the CDR3 reads CASSSISGSPLHF. CDR3 nucleotides: TGTGCCAGTAGCTCCATTTCGGGCTCACCCCTCCACTTT.